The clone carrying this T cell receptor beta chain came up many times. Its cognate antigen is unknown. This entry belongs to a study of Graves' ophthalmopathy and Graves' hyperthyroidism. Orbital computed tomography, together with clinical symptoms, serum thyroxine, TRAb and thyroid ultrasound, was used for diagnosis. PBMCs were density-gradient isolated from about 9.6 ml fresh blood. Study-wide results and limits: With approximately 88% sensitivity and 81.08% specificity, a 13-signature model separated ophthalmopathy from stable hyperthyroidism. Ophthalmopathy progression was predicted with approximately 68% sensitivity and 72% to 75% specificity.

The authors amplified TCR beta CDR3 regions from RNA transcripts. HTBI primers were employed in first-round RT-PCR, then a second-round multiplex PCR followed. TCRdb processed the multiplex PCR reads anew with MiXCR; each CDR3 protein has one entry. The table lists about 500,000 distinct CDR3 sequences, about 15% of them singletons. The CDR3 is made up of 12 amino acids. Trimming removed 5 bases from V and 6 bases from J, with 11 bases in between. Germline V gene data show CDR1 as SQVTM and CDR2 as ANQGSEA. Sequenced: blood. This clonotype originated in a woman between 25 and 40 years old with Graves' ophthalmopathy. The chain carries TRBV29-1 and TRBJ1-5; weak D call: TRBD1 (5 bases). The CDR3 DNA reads TGCAGCGTTCAACAGGAGGGTCAGCCCCAGCATTTT. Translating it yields CSVQQEGQPQHF.